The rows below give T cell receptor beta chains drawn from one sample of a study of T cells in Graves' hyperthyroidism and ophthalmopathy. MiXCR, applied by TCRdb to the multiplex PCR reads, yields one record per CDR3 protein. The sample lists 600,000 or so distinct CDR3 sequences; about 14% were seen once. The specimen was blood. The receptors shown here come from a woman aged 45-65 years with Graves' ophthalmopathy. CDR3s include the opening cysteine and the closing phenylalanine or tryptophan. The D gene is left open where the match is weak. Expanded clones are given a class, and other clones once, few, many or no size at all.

CDR3 protein: CASSQVGQRNTEAFF
CDR3 DNA: TGCGCCAGCAGCCAAGTGGGCCAGCGAAACACTGAAGCTTTCTTT
J gene: TRBJ1-1
clone size: .
V gene: TRBV4-1
D gene: .
CDR3 length: 15

CDR3 protein: CASSGIGSSGNTIYF
CDR3 DNA: TGTGCCAGCAGTGGAATCGGGAGCTCTGGAAACACCATATATTTT
J gene: TRBJ1-3
clone size: .
V gene: TRBV9
D gene: .
CDR3 length: 15

CDR3 protein: CASSLSPGGRYEQYF
CDR3 DNA: TGTGCCAGCAGTTTATCGCCAGGGGGCAGATACGAGCAGTACTTC
J gene: TRBJ2-7
clone size: many
V gene: TRBV27
D gene: TRBD1
CDR3 length: 15

CDR3 protein: CSGDREETQYF
CDR3 DNA: TGCAGCGGGGACAGAGAAGAGACCCAGTACTTC
J gene: TRBJ2-5
clone size: few
V gene: TRBV29-1
D gene: TRBD1
CDR3 length: 11

CDR3 protein: CAISDTTSGRGYEQYF
CDR3 DNA: TGTGCCATCAGTGATACGACTAGCGGGAGAGGGTACGAGCAGTACTTC
J gene: TRBJ2-7
clone size: .
V gene: TRBV10-3
D gene: TRBD2
CDR3 length: 16

CDR3 protein: CASSTRTGGGTEAFF
CDR3 DNA: TGTGCCAGCAGCACTCGGACAGGGGGCGGCACTGAAGCTTTCTTT
J gene: TRBJ1-1
clone size: few
V gene: TRBV7-6
D gene: TRBD1
CDR3 length: 15

CDR3 protein: CATSEIAEETQYF
CDR3 DNA: TGTGCCACCAGTGAAATAGCGGAAGAGACCCAGTACTTC
J gene: TRBJ2-5
clone size: many
V gene: TRBV24-1
D gene: .
CDR3 length: 13

CDR3 protein: CASSQVHTLSSGYTF
CDR3 DNA: TGTGCCAGCAGCCAGGTCCATACCCTCAGCAGTGGCTACACCTTC
J gene: TRBJ1-2
clone size: .
V gene: TRBV3-1
D gene: .
CDR3 length: 15

CDR3 protein: CASSLPGGRQPQHF
CDR3 DNA: TGTGCCAGCAGCCTACCCGGGGGAAGGCAGCCCCAGCATTTT
J gene: TRBJ1-5
clone size: many
V gene: TRBV5-5
D gene: .
CDR3 length: 14

CDR3 protein: CSASRGRGSLDTGELFF
CDR3 DNA: TGCAGTGCCTCAAGGGGGCGGGGGAGCCTCGACACCGGGGAGCTGTTTTTT
J gene: TRBJ2-2
clone size: few
V gene: TRBV20-1
D gene: .
CDR3 length: 17

CDR3 protein: CASSLDRVSTGNTIYF
CDR3 DNA: TGTGCCAGCAGCTTAGATCGGGTATCAACTGGAAACACCATATATTTT
J gene: TRBJ1-3
clone size: .
V gene: TRBV7-8
D gene: .
CDR3 length: 16

CDR3 protein: CSATSRELYEQYF
CDR3 DNA: TGCAGTGCTACGTCCAGGGAGCTCTACGAGCAGTACTTC
J gene: TRBJ2-7
clone size: .
V gene: TRBV20-1
D gene: .
CDR3 length: 13

CDR3 protein: CSARGNLDRNTEAFF
CDR3 DNA: TGCAGTGCTAGAGGCAACCTGGACAGGAACACTGAAGCTTTCTTT
J gene: TRBJ1-1
clone size: many
V gene: TRBV20-1
D gene: .
CDR3 length: 15

CDR3 protein: CASSLGGREQFF
CDR3 DNA: TGTGCCAGCAGCTTAGGCGGCAGGGAGCAGTTCTTC
J gene: TRBJ2-1
clone size: many
V gene: TRBV7-9
D gene: .
CDR3 length: 12

CDR3 protein: CASSPLGLNTEAFF
CDR3 DNA: TGTGCCAGCAGCCCCTTGGGGTTGAACACTGAAGCTTTCTTT
J gene: TRBJ1-1
clone size: many
V gene: TRBV11-1
D gene: .
CDR3 length: 14

CDR3 protein: CASSLARTSGSGRVNEQFF
CDR3 DNA: TGTGCCAGCAGCTTAGCCCGGACTAGCGGGAGTGGGAGGGTCAATGAGCAGTTCTTC
J gene: TRBJ2-1
clone size: many
V gene: TRBV11-2
D gene: TRBD2
CDR3 length: 19

CDR3 protein: CASSEFNSNQPQHF
CDR3 DNA: TGTGCCAGCAGTGAGTTCAATAGCAATCAGCCCCAGCATTTT
J gene: TRBJ1-5
clone size: .
V gene: TRBV2
D gene: .
CDR3 length: 14

CDR3 protein: CSAGRMGSYNEQFF
CDR3 DNA: TGCAGTGCAGGGAGGATGGGGTCCTACAATGAGCAGTTCTTC
J gene: TRBJ2-1
clone size: many
V gene: TRBV20-1
D gene: .
CDR3 length: 14

CDR3 protein: CASSAGSGYEQYF
CDR3 DNA: TGTGCCAGCAGTGCCGGGAGCGGGTACGAGCAGTACTTC
J gene: TRBJ2-7
clone size: many
V gene: TRBV6-1
D gene: .
CDR3 length: 13

CDR3 protein: CASSEGENTEAFF
CDR3 DNA: TGTGCCAGCAGTGAGGGTGAGAACACTGAAGCTTTCTTT
J gene: TRBJ1-1
clone size: many
V gene: TRBV6-4
D gene: .
CDR3 length: 13

CDR3 protein: CSARFAGIETQYF
CDR3 DNA: TGCAGTGCTAGATTCGCGGGTATTGAGACCCAGTACTTC
J gene: TRBJ2-5
clone size: few
V gene: TRBV20-1
D gene: .
CDR3 length: 13

CDR3 protein: CASTFDRGMDTQYF
CDR3 DNA: TGCGCCAGCACATTCGACAGGGGGATGGATACGCAGTATTTT
J gene: TRBJ2-3
clone size: few
V gene: TRBV5-1
D gene: TRBD1
CDR3 length: 14

CDR3 protein: CASSLVLASPYNEQFF
CDR3 DNA: TGTGCCAGCAGTTTGGTCTTAGCATCTCCCTACAATGAGCAGTTCTTC
J gene: TRBJ2-1
clone size: .
V gene: TRBV12-3/TRBV12-4
D gene: .
CDR3 length: 16

CDR3 protein: CASRTSKSYEQYF
CDR3 DNA: TGTGCCAGCAGAACTAGTAAGTCCTACGAGCAGTACTTC
J gene: TRBJ2-7
clone size: .
V gene: TRBV27
D gene: .
CDR3 length: 13

CDR3 protein: CSANGQGLEPQHF
CDR3 DNA: TGCAGTGCAAATGGACAGGGTTTAGAGCCCCAGCATTTT
J gene: TRBJ1-5
clone size: few
V gene: TRBV20-1
D gene: TRBD1
CDR3 length: 13

CDR3 protein: CASSWPGQFNNEQFF
CDR3 DNA: TGTGCCAGCAGCTGGCCGGGACAATTTAACAATGAGCAGTTCTTC
J gene: TRBJ2-1
clone size: many
V gene: TRBV7-9
D gene: .
CDR3 length: 15

CDR3 protein: CASGTTYEQYF
CDR3 DNA: TGTGCCAGCGGTACGACTTACGAGCAGTACTTC
J gene: TRBJ2-7
clone size: few
V gene: TRBV9
D gene: .
CDR3 length: 11

CDR3 protein: CASSVGTSGGISYNEQFF
CDR3 DNA: TGTGCCAGCAGCGTCGGGACTAGCGGAGGGATATCCTACAATGAGCAGTTCTTC
J gene: TRBJ2-1
clone size: many
V gene: TRBV9
D gene: TRBD2
CDR3 length: 18

CDR3 protein: CASSERHDTLGWQPQHF
CDR3 DNA: TGTGCCAGCAGCGAAAGGCACGACACCCTGGGATGGCAGCCCCAGCATTTT
J gene: TRBJ1-5
clone size: many
V gene: TRBV2
D gene: .
CDR3 length: 17

CDR3 protein: CASSPPEGSVYEQFF
CDR3 DNA: TGTGCCAGCAGCCCCCCGGAGGGCTCGGTATATGAGCAGTTCTTC
J gene: TRBJ2-1
clone size: few
V gene: TRBV7-9
D gene: .
CDR3 length: 15

CDR3 protein: CSARDWALGYTF
CDR3 DNA: TGCAGTGCTAGAGATTGGGCACTTGGCTACACCTTC
J gene: TRBJ1-2
clone size: .
V gene: TRBV20-1
D gene: .
CDR3 length: 12

CDR3 protein: CASRLSGRAFINEQYF
CDR3 DNA: TGTGCCAGCAGACTTAGCGGGAGGGCCTTTATCAACGAGCAGTACTTC
J gene: TRBJ2-7
clone size: many
V gene: TRBV6-2/TRBV6-3
D gene: TRBD2
CDR3 length: 16

CDR3 protein: CASSQGRGRRLSTDTQYF
CDR3 DNA: TGTGCCAGCAGCCAGGGAAGGGGACGCCGACTAAGCACAGATACGCAGTATTTT
J gene: TRBJ2-3
clone size: many
V gene: TRBV3-1
D gene: .
CDR3 length: 18

CDR3 protein: CASSIGRADGYTF
CDR3 DNA: TGTGCCAGTAGTATCGGCAGGGCGGATGGCTACACCTTC
J gene: TRBJ1-2
clone size: few
V gene: TRBV19
D gene: .
CDR3 length: 13

CDR3 protein: CASRHLVIAGGPFTDTQYF
CDR3 DNA: TGTGCCAGCAGGCACCTGGTCATAGCGGGAGGCCCCTTCACAGATACGCAGTATTTT
J gene: TRBJ2-3
clone size: .
V gene: TRBV6-2/TRBV6-3
D gene: TRBD2
CDR3 length: 19

CDR3 protein: CASSVGNSETQYF
CDR3 DNA: TGTGCCAGCAGCGTAGGTAATAGCGAGACCCAGTACTTC
J gene: TRBJ2-5
clone size: few
V gene: TRBV9
D gene: .
CDR3 length: 13

CDR3 protein: CASSRAGTSGRALGFTGELFF
CDR3 DNA: TGTGCCAGCAGTAGAGCCGGGACTAGCGGGAGGGCCCTCGGGTTCACCGGGGAGCTGTTTTTT
J gene: TRBJ2-2
clone size: few
V gene: TRBV6-1
D gene: TRBD2
CDR3 length: 21

CDR3 protein: CASSQVRARNQPQHF
CDR3 DNA: TGTGCCAGCAGCCAAGTCAGGGCTCGCAATCAGCCCCAGCATTTT
J gene: TRBJ1-5
clone size: few
V gene: TRBV14
D gene: .
CDR3 length: 15

CDR3 protein: CASSHRTSGSNEQFF
CDR3 DNA: TGTGCCAGCAGCCATAGGACTAGCGGGAGTAATGAGCAGTTCTTC
J gene: TRBJ2-1
clone size: .
V gene: TRBV3-1
D gene: TRBD2
CDR3 length: 15

CDR3 protein: CASSSTRTAGNYGYTF
CDR3 DNA: TGTGCCAGCAGTTCTACTAGGACAGCTGGGAACTATGGCTACACCTTC
J gene: TRBJ1-2
clone size: few
V gene: TRBV6-2/TRBV6-3
D gene: .
CDR3 length: 16

CDR3 protein: CSARGSSQETQYF
CDR3 DNA: TGCAGTGCTAGAGGTAGCAGCCAAGAGACCCAGTACTTC
J gene: TRBJ2-5
clone size: .
V gene: TRBV20-1
D gene: .
CDR3 length: 13

CDR3 protein: CASSLYGYNQPQHF
CDR3 DNA: TGTGCCAGCAGCTTGTACGGATACAATCAGCCCCAGCATTTT
J gene: TRBJ1-5
clone size: many
V gene: TRBV7-2
D gene: .
CDR3 length: 14

CDR3 protein: CASSKRAGTEAFF
CDR3 DNA: TGTGCCAGCAGTAAGAGGGCGGGTACTGAAGCTTTCTTT
J gene: TRBJ1-1
clone size: few
V gene: TRBV28
D gene: .
CDR3 length: 13

CDR3 protein: CASSLSPGTAYYGYTF
CDR3 DNA: TGTGCCAGCAGTCTCAGCCCCGGGACAGCCTACTATGGCTACACCTTC
J gene: TRBJ1-2
clone size: many
V gene: TRBV27
D gene: TRBD1
CDR3 length: 16

CDR3 protein: CASSRNPGQGSDTQYF
CDR3 DNA: TGTGCCAGCAGTCGAAATCCGGGACAGGGGTCAGATACGCAGTATTTT
J gene: TRBJ2-3
clone size: many
V gene: TRBV7-2
D gene: TRBD1
CDR3 length: 16

CDR3 protein: CASSGIAGIRETQYF
CDR3 DNA: TGTGCCAGCAGTGGGATAGCGGGCATCCGAGAGACCCAGTACTTC
J gene: TRBJ2-5
clone size: few
V gene: TRBV2
D gene: TRBD2
CDR3 length: 15

CDR3 protein: CASIRGGNNEQFF
CDR3 DNA: TGTGCCAGCATTCGGGGAGGTAACAATGAGCAGTTCTTC
J gene: TRBJ2-1
clone size: many
V gene: TRBV6-1
D gene: .
CDR3 length: 13

CDR3 protein: CASRPLSGGGTEAFF
CDR3 DNA: TGTGCCAGCAGGCCCCTCTCTGGGGGTGGCACTGAAGCTTTCTTT
J gene: TRBJ1-1
clone size: .
V gene: TRBV9
D gene: .
CDR3 length: 15